The 4 T cell receptor beta chains below come from one sample, sequenced in a study of cytotoxic CD8 clonotypes in ibrutinib-treated CLL. Clones were read by immunoSEQ multiplex PCR, and TCRdb kept only the in-frame ones, dropping some. Among 65,000 to 90,000 clones listed, 70% to 90% were seen once. Sample: PBMCs, taken after 24 months of ibrutinib treatment. All receptors come from a human donor with chronic lymphocytic leukemia.

This clone appeared a few times. V usage is TRBV5-1 and J usage is TRBJ2-7, with D possibly called TRBD1 or TRBD2 (5 bases each). The CDR3 contains 15 residues. V gave up 4 bases and J gave up 5 bases, with 19 bases separating them. Germline values: CDR1 SGHRS, CDR2 YFSETQ. The CDR3: CASSITGTSVNEQYF. The CDR3 DNA is TGCGCCAGCAGCATCACCGGGACCTCGGTGAACGAGCAGTACTTC.

J is TRBJ2-3 and V is TRBV11-2, with D perhaps TRBD2 (6 bases). Germline V gene data show CDR1 as SGHAT and CDR2 as FQNNGV. CDR3 length: 15 amino acids. The V and J ends lost 0 bases and 5 bases respectively, with 12 bases between them. CDR3 in DNA: TGTGCCAGCAGCTTAGAAGGAGGGCGGGGAGATACGCAGTATTTT. Protein product: CASSLEGGRGDTQYF.

The chain combines TRBV7-8 with TRBJ2-5, with TRBD2 matching over 10 bases. This CDR3 spans 16 amino acids. The J segment lost 5 bases and the V segment lost 5 bases, leaving 11 bases of the junction unmatched. Germline CDR1 is SGHVS and CDR2 is FQNEAQ. DNA for the CDR3: TGTGCCAGCAGCCTACAAGCGGGAGGGCCAGGGGAGACCCAGTACTTC. Its protein is CASSLQAGGPGETQYF.

CDR3 in amino acids: CASRLRDADTQYF. For the CDR3, the DNA is TGTGCCAGCAGGCTAAGGGACGCAGATACGCAGTATTTT. This rearrangement joins TRBV27 to TRBJ2-3, with D perhaps TRBD1 or TRBD2 (5 bases each). The CDR3 length is 13 residues. Germline V gene lookup returns CDR1 MNHEY and CDR2 SMNVEV (reference sequence). V was pared by 6 bases and J by 4 bases, with 11 bases between.